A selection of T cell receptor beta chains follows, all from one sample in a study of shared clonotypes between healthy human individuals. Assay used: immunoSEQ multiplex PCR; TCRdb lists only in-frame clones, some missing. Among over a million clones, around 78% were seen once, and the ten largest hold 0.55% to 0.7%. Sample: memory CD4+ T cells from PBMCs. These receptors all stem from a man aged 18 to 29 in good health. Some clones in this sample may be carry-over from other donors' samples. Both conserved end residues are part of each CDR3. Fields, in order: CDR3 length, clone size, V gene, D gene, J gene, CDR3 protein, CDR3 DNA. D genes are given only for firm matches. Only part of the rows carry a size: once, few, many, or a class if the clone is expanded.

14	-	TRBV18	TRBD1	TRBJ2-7	CASSPGQGSYEQYF	TGTGCCAGCTCACCAGGACAGGGCTCCTACGAGCAGTACTTC
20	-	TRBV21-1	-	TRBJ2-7	CASNLFRCGEGHPLYYEQYF	TGTGCCAGCAACCTGTTTCGGTGTGGGGAAGGACACCCCCTATACTACGAGCAGTACTTC
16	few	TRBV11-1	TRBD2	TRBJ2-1	CASSLLAGKTYNEQFF	TGTGCCAGCAGCTTACTAGCGGGAAAAACCTACAATGAGCAGTTCTTC
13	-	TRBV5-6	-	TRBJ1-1	CASSLDTNGEAFF	TGTGCCAGCAGTCTCGATACGAACGGTGAAGCTTTCTTT
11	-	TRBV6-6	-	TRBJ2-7	CASSRYTEQYF	TGTGCCAGCAGTCGATACACCGAGCAGTACTTC
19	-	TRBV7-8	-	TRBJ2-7	CASRTGGTRQGVNFYEQYF	TGTGCCAGCAGGACTGGAGGGACGCGGCAGGGGGTGAATTTCTACGAGCAGTACTTC
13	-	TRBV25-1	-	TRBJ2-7	CASSEGKGYEQYF	TGTGCCAGCAGTGAGGGTAAGGGCTACGAGCAGTACTTC
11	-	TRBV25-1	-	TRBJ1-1	CASSLNTEAFF	TGTGCCAGCAGTCTGAACACTGAAGCTTTCTTT
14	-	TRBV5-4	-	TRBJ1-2	CASSSKTGDYGYTF	TGTGCCAGCAGCTCTAAAACAGGAGACTATGGCTACACCTTC
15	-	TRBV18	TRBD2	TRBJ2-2	CASSPRTSVGGELFF	TGTGCCAGCTCACCTCGGACTAGCGTAGGAGGGGAGCTGTTTTTT
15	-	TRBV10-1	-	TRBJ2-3	CASSERLGGADTQYF	TGCGCCAGCAGTGAAAGGTTAGGCGGGGCAGATACGCAGTATTTT
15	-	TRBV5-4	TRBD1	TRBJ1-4	CASSRRQGTNEKLFF	TGTGCCAGCAGTCGGAGACAGGGCACTAATGAAAAACTGTTTTTT
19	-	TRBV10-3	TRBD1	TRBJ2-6	CAISPTRTGGVSGANVLTF	TGTGCCATCAGCCCAACTCGAACAGGGGGCGTAAGTGGGGCCAACGTCCTGACTTTC
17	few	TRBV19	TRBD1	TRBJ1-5	CASSGDRGGFGNQPQHF	TGTGCCAGTAGTGGAGACAGGGGTGGGTTTGGCAATCAGCCCCAGCATTTT
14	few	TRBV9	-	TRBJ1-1	CASSVGRETGEAFF	TGTGCCAGCAGCGTAGGGAGGGAAACAGGTGAAGCTTTCTTT
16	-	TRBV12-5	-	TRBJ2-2	CASAPGLPTHTGELFF	TGTGCTAGTGCCCCGGGACTTCCGACCCACACCGGGGAGCTGTTTTTT
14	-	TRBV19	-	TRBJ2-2	CASMAGTLTGELFF	TGTGCCAGTATGGCCGGAACGCTCACCGGGGAGCTGTTTTTT
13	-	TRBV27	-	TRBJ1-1	CASRGRWNTEAFF	TGTGCCAGCAGGGGGCGATGGAACACTGAAGCTTTCTTT
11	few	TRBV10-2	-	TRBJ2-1	CASLIYNEQFF	TGCGCCAGCCTGATCTACAATGAGCAGTTCTTC
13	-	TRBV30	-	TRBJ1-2	CAWSERSRSGYTF	TGTGCCTGGAGTGAGAGAAGTAGGTCGGGCTACACCTTC
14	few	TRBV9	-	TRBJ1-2	CASSATTVNYGYTF	TGTGCCAGCAGCGCCACAACTGTTAACTATGGCTACACCTTC
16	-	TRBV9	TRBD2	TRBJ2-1	CASSSLAGASYNEQFF	TGTGCCAGCAGCTCTCTAGCGGGAGCCTCCTACAATGAGCAGTTCTTC
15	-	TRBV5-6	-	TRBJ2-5	CASSQGWRGQETQYF	TGTGCCAGCAGCCAGGGGTGGAGGGGGCAAGAGACCCAGTACTTC
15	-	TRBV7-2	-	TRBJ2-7	CASSRFLELAYEQYF	TGTGCCAGCAGCCGTTTTCTCGAACTAGCCTACGAGCAGTACTTC
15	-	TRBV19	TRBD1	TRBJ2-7	CASSPTGTGGHEQYF	TGTGCCAGTAGTCCGACCGGGACAGGGGGCCACGAGCAGTACTTC
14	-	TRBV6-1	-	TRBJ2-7	CASLNGEISYEQYF	TGTGCCAGCCTGAATGGGGAGATCTCCTACGAGCAGTACTTC
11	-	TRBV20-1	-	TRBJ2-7	CSARVGEEQYF	TGCAGTGCTAGAGTGGGGGAGGAGCAGTACTTC
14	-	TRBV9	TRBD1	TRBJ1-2	CASSVGRGQYGYTF	TGTGCCAGCAGCGTAGGCAGGGGGCAATATGGCTACACCTTC
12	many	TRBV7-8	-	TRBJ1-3	CASSAAGNTIYF	TGTGCCAGCAGCGCAGCTGGAAACACCATATATTTT
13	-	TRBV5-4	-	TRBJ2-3	CASSLGQPDTQYF	TGTGCCAGCAGCCTTGGACAGCCAGATACGCAGTATTTT
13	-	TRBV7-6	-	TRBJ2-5	CASSLNRVKTQYF	TGTGCCAGCAGCCTAAACAGAGTGAAGACCCAGTACTTC
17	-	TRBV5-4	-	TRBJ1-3	CASSLGGNGGPGNTIYF	TGTGCCAGCAGCTTGGGGGGAAACGGGGGTCCCGGAAACACCATATATTTT
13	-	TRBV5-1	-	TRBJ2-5	CASSNEVGETQYF	TGCGCCAGCAGCAATGAGGTGGGCGAGACCCAGTACTTC
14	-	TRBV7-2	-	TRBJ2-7	CASSLEGFVNEQYF	TGTGCCAGCAGCTTAGAAGGGTTCGTCAACGAGCAGTACTTC
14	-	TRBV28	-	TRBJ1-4	CASSSTGSKEKLFF	TGTGCCAGCAGTTCGACGGGCAGTAAGGAAAAACTGTTTTTT
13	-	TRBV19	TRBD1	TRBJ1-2	CASSRGQGGGYTF	TGTGCCAGTAGTCGCGGACAGGGTGGAGGCTACACCTTC
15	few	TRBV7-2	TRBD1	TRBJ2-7	CASSLRTGGSYEQYF	TGTGCCAGCAGCCTACGGACAGGGGGCTCCTACGAGCAGTACTTC